The clone carrying this T cell receptor (beta chain) has a single count. This sample was taken from a study of blood T cells in healthy people across ages. The second PCR ran roughly 7 to 12 cycles with a sample-barcoded 5' primer and J-beta primers. Each cDNA was tagged by a template-switch adaptor containing 12 random nucleotides. Paired-end reads containing CDR3 totaled no fewer than 3 million for each sample. TCRdb reprocessed the 5' RACE reads via MiXCR and lists one record per CDR3 protein. The table shows about 970,000 distinct CDR3 sequences, with roughly 47% occurring only once. The V and J ends lost 0 bases and 7 bases respectively, with 4 bases between them. Germline CDR1 reads GTSNPN; CDR2 reads SVGIG (reference sequence). The CDR3 sequence is 11 residues long. Each of the donors had roughly 9.3 milliliters of peripheral blood drawn into EDTA-treated Vacutainer tubes. Isolated PBMCs totaled at least 6 million in each sample.

The specimen was blood. This TCR derives from a woman aged 55-75 years in good health. The chain joins TRBV30 to TRBJ2-1; D gene uncertain. In DNA, the CDR3 is TGTGCCTGGAGTGTGATGAATGAGCAGTTCTTC. Its protein product is CAWSVMNEQFF.